Sequencing of this T cell receptor beta chain was carried out in a study of blood T cell repertoires in COVID-19. The wider study: Samples of COVID-19 (acute and convalescent) were obtained from the United States, Italy and Spain.

CDR1 is SGHNT and CDR2 is YYREEE in the germline V gene (reference sequence). V dropped 4 bases and J dropped 2 bases, with 19 bases sitting between them. The CDR3 covers 16 residues. Libraries were prepared by immunoSEQ multiplex PCR; TCRdb keeps only in-frame clonotypes and omits some of them. The sample gives roughly 260,000 clones, 82% of which show up once; around 5% is in the top ten. This sequence originates from a woman between 70 and 85 years old with acute or convalescent COVID-19. The chain combines TRBV5-4 with TRBJ2-7, with D maybe TRBD2 (6 bases). Sequences were obtained from peripheral blood. The CDR3 nucleotides read TGTGCCAGCAGCCGGGACTCCTGGGATGGGCCCTACGAGCAGTACTTC. Protein product: CASSRDSWDGPYEQYF.